The present T cell receptor beta chain was sequenced within a study of CXCR3-negative and CXCR3-positive naive CD8 T cells. CDR1 and CDR2 from the germline V gene are SGHRS and YFSETQ. The CDR3 has 16 residues. Each TRB cDNA library was prepared by 5' RACE (with UMI labels). TCRdb re-called the 5' RACE reads and gives one entry per CDR3 protein, without DNA. The table lists about 62,000 distinct CDR3 sequences. The sorting of each CD8+ T cell subset was done in triplicate, at 300,000 cells each. Sequencing was performed on naive CXCR3- CD8+ T cells from blood. Indicated subset: CD45RO-CCR7+CD27+CD95- naive CD8+ T cells lacking CXCR3 (TNR3-). This TCR was sampled from a human donor in good health. Some clones in this sample may be carry-over from other donors' samples. The chain employs TRBV5-1 and TRBJ2-1; TCRdb's D call of TRBD2 is untestable without DNA. The CDR3 spells CASSLTSASSYNEQFF.